This section outlines one T cell receptor beta chain sequence together with its context. Other DNA variants within this sample encode the same CDR3. The source of the sample is a study of OX40 agonist ivuxolimab in advanced cancers. This CDR3 contains 12 residues. Trimming removed 6 bases at V and 6 bases at J, with 9 bases between. Germline lookup yields CDR1 SNHLY and CDR2 FYNNEI. The method was immunoSEQ multiplex PCR; TCRdb's version includes in-frame clones alone and lacks a portion of them. The sample comprises fewer than 100,000 clones, about 89% of which are singletons, and 10% rests with the top ten.

The starting material was CD4+ or CD8+ T cells sorted from blood, obtained in a trial of the OX40 agonist ivuxolimab. The receptor comes from an adult with an advanced solid tumor such as melanoma, head and neck, liver or kidney cancer. The rearrangement links TRBV2 to TRBJ2-1; either TRBD1 or TRBD2 may supply D (6 bases each). The CDR3 protein is CASRGGPNEQFF. CDR3 nucleotides: TGTGCCAGCAGGGGGGGCCCCAATGAGCAGTTCTTC.